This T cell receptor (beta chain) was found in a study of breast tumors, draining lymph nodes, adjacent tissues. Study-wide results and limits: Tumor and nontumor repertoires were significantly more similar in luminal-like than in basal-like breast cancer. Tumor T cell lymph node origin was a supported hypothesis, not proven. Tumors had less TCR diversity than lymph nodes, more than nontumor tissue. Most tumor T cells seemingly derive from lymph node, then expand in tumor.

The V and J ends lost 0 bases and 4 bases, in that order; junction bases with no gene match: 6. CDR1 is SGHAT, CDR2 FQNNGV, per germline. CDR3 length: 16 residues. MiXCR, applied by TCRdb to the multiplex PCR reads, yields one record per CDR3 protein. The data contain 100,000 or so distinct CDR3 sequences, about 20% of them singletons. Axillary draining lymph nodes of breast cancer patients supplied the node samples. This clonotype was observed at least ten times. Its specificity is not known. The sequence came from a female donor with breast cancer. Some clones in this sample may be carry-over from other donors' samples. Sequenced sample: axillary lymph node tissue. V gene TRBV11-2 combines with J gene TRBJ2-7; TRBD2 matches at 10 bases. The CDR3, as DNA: TGTGCCAGCAGCTTAGATCTCAGCGGGAGGGTTTACGAGCAGTACTTC. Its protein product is CASSLDLSGRVYEQYF.